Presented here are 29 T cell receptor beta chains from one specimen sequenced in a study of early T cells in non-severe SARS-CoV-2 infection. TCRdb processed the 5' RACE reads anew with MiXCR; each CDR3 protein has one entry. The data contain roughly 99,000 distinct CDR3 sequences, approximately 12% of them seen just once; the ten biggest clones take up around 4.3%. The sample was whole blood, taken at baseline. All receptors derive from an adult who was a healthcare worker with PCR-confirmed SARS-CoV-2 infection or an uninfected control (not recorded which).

The CDR3: CASSRTIANTGELFF. The CDR3 DNA is TGCGCCAGCAGCCGGACCATCGCGAACACCGGGGAGCTGTTTTTT. The V call is TRBV5-1, the J call TRBJ2-2; D unresolved. In germline, CDR1 is SGHRS, CDR2 YFSETQ. The CDR3 is 15 residues long. The germline V and J ends were trimmed by 4 bases and 0 bases, with 10 bases remaining between them.

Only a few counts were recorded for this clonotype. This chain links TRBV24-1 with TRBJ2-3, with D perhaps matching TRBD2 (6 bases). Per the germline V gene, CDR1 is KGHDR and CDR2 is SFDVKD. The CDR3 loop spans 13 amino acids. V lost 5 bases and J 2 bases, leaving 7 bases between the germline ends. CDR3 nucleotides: TGTGCCACCAGTGGGGACTTCACAGATACGCAGTATTTT. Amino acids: CATSGDFTDTQYF.

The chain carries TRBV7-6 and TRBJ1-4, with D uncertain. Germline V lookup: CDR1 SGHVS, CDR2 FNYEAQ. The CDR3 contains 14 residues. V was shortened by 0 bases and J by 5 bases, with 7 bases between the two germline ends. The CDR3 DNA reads TGTGCCAGCAGCTTAGCACCCGTCAATGAAAAACTGTTTTTT. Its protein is CASSLAPVNEKLFF.

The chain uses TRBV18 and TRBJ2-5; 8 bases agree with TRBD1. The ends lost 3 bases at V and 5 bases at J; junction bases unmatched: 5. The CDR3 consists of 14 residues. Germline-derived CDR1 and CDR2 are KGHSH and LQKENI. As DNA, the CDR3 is TGTGCCAGCTCACCTACCGGACAGGGCGAGACCCAGTACTTC. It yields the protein CASSPTGQGETQYF.

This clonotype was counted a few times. CDR3 loop: CASSSRQGEGYEQYF. DNA for the CDR3: TGTGCCAGCAGCTCCCGACAGGGGGAGGGCTACGAGCAGTACTTC. The V call is TRBV11-2, the J call TRBJ2-7; 9 nucleotides line up with TRBD1. J was trimmed by 3 bases and V by 4 bases; bases with no gene match: 7. The germline V gene encodes CDR1 SGHAT and CDR2 FQNNGV. The CDR3 extends over 15 amino acids.

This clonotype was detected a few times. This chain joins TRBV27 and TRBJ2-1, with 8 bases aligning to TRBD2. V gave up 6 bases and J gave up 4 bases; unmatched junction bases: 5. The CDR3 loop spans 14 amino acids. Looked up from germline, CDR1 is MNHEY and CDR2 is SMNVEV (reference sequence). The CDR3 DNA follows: TGTGCCAGCAGAGGTAGCGGGGAATACAATGAGCAGTTCTTC. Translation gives CASRGSGEYNEQFF.

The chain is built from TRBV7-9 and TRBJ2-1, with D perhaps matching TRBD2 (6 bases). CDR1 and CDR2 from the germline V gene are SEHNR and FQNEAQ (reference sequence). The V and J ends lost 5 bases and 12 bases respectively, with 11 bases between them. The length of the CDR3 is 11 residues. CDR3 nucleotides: TGTGCCAGCAGCCCCGCCGGGGGGCAGTTCTTC. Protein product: CASSPAGGQFF.

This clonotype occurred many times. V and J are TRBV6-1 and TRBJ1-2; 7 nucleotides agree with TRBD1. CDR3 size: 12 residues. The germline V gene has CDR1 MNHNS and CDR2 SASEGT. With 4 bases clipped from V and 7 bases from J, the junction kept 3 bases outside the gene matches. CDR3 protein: CASSGGQAGYTF. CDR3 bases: TGTGCCAGCAGTGGCGGACAGGCTGGCTACACCTTC.

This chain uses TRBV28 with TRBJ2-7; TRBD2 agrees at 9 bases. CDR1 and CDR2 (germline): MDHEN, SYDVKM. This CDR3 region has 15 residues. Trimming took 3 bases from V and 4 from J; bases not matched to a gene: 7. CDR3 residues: CASSFGGRAEYEQYF. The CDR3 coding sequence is TGTGCCAGCAGTTTCGGCGGGAGGGCCGAGTACGAGCAGTACTTC.

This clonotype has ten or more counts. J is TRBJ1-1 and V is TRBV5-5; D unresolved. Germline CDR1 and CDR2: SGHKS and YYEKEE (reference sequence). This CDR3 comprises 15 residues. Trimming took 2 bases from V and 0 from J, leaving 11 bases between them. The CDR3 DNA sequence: TGTGCCAGCAGCTTTTCACTGAATATGAACACTGAAGCTTTCTTT. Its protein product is CASSFSLNMNTEAFF.

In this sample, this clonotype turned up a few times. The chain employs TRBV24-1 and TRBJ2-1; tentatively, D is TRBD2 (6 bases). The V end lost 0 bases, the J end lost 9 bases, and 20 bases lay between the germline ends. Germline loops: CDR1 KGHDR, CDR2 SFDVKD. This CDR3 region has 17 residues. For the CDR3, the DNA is TGTGCCACCAGTGATTTGTACGCGGGGACCCGCGGCGGTGAGCAGTTCTTC. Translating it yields CATSDLYAGTRGGEQFF.

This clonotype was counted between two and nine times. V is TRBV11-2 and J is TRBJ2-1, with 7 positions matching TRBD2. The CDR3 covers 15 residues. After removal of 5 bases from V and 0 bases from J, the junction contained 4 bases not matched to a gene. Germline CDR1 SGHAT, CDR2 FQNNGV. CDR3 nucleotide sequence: TGTGCCAGCAGCCCAGGACTAGTCTCCTACAATGAGCAGTTCTTC. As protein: CASSPGLVSYNEQFF.

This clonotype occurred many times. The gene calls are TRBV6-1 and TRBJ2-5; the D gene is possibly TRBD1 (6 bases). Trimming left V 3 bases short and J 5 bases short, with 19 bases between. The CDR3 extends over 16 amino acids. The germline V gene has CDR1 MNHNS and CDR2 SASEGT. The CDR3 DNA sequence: TGTGCCAGCAGTGAGCGGCTGGGGGCAGAGCAGGAGACCCAGTACTTC. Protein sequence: CASSERLGAEQETQYF.

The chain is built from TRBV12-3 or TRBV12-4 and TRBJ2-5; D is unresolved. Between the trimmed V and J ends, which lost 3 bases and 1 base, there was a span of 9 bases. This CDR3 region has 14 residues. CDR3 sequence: CASSFGRIQETQYF. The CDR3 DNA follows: TGTGCCAGCAGTTTCGGACGCATCCAAGAGACCCAGTACTTC.

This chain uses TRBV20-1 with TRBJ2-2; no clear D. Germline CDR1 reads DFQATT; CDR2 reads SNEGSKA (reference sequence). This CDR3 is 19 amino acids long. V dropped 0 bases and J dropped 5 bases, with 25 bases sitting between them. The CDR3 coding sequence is TGCAGTGCTAGAGATGCGGCCGAGTCTTTAGACCCAGAGACCGGGGAGCTGTTTTTT. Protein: CSARDAAESLDPETGELFF.

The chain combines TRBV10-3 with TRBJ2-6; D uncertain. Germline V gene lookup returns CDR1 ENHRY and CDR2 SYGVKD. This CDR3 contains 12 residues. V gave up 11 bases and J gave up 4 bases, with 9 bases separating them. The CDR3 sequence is CAVEKGANVLTF. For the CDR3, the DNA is TGTGCCGTCGAAAAAGGGGCCAACGTCCTGACTTTC.

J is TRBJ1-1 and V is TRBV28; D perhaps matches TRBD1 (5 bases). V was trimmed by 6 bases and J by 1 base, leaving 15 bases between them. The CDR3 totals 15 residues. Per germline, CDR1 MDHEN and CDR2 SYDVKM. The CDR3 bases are TGTGCCAGCAGCTTGGGGCTACAAAGGAACACTGAAGCTTTCTTT. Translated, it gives CASSLGLQRNTEAFF. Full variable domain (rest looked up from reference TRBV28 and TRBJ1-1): DVKVTQSSRYLVKRTGEKVFLECVQDMDHENMFWYRQDPGLGLRLIYFSYDVKMKEKGDIPEGYSVSREKKERFSLILESASTNQTSMYLCASSLGLQRNTEAFFGQGTRLTVV.

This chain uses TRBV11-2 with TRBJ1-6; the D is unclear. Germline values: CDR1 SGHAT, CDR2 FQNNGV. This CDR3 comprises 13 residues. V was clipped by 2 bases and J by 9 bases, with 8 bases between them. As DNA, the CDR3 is TGTGCCAGCAGCTTAACCCAGAGTTCACCCCTCCACTTT. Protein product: CASSLTQSSPLHF.

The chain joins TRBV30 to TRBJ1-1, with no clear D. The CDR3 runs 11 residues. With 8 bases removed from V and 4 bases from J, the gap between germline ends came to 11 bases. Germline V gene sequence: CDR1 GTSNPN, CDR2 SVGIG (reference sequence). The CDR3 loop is CAAEGGTEAFF. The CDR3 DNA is TGTGCCGCCGAGGGAGGCACTGAAGCTTTCTTT.

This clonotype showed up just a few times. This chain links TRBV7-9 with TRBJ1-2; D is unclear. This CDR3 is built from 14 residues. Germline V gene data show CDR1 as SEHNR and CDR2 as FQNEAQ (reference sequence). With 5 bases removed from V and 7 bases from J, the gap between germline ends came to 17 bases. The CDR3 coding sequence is TGTGCCAGCAGCCGGAATGTCGGGTCGCGTGGCTACACCTTC. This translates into CASSRNVGSRGYTF.

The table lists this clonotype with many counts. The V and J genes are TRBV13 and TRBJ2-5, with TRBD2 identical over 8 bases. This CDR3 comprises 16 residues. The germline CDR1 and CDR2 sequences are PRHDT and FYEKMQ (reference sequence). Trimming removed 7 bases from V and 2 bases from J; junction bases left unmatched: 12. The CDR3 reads CASTFRTSGIQETQYF. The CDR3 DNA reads TGTGCCAGCACCTTCCGCACTAGCGGAATTCAAGAGACCCAGTACTTC.

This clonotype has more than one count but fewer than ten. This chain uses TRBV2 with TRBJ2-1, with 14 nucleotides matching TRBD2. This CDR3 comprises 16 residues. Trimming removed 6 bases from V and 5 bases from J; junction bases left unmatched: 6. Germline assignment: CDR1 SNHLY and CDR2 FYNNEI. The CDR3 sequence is CASRDGLAGGHNEQFF. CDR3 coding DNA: TGTGCCAGCAGGGACGGACTAGCGGGAGGCCACAATGAGCAGTTCTTC. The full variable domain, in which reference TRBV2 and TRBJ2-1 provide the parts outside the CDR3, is EPEVTQTPSHQVTQMGQEVILRCVPISNHLYFYWYRQILGQKVEFLVSFYNNEISEKSEIFDDQFSVERPDGSNFTLKIRSTKLEDSAMYFCASRDGLAGGHNEQFFGPGTRLTVL.

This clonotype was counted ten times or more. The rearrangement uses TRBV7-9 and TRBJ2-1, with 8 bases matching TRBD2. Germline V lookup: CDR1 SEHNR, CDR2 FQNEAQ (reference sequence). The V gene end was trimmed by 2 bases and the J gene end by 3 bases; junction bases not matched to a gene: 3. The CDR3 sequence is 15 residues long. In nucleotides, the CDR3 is TGTGCCAGCAGCTTAATAGCGGGGATCTACAATGAGCAGTTCTTC. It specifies CASSLIAGIYNEQFF.

CDR3 DNA: TGCAGCTCCGGGCGGGGGGCCCACACAGATACGCAGTATTTT. It codes for CSSGRGAHTDTQYF. The rearrangement links TRBV29-1 to TRBJ2-3; 8 nucleotides agree with TRBD2. The CDR3 runs to 14 residues. Trimming cost V 8 bases and J 2 bases; bases outside gene matches: 9. Germline V gives CDR1 SQVTM, CDR2 ANQGSEA.

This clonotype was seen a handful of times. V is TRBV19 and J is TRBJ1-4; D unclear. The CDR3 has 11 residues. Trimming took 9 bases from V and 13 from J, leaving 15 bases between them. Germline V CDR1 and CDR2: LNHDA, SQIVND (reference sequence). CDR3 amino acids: CASDRSGRLFF. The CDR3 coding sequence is TGTGCCAGCGACCGCTCCGGCAGACTGTTTTTT.

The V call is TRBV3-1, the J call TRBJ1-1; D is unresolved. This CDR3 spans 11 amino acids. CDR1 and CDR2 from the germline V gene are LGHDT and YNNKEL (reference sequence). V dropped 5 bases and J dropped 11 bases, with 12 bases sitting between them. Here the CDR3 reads CASSTGMAAFF. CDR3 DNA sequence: TGTGCCAGCAGCACCGGGATGGCGGCTTTCTTT.

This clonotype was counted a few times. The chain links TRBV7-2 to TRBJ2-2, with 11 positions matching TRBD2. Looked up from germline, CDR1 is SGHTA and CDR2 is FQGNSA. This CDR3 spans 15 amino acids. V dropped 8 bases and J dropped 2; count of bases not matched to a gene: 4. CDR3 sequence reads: CASGGLAENTGELFF. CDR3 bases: TGTGCCAGCGGGGGACTAGCGGAAAACACCGGGGAGCTGTTTTTT. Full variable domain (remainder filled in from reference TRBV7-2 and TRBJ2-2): GAGVSQSPSNKVTEKGKDVELRCDPISGHTALYWYRQSLGQGLEFLIYFQGNSAPDKSGLPSDRFSAERTGGSVSTLTIQRTQQEDSAVYLCASGGLAENTGELFFGEGSRLTVL.

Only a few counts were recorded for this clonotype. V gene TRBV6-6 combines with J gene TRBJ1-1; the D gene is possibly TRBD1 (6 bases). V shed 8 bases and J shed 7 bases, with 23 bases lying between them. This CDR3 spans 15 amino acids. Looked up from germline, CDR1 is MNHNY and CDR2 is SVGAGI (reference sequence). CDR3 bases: TGTGCCAGCCGCCCTCTCCCGGGGGCCGTAGTTGAAGCTTTCTTT. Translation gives CASRPLPGAVVEAFF.

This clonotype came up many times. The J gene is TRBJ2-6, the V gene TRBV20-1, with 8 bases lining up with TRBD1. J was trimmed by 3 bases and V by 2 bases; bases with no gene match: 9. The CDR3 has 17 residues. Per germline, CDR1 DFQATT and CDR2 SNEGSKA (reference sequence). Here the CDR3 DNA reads TGCAGTGCTAGAAGTGGTGGACAGGGAGGTGGGGCCAACGTCCTGACTTTC. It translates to CSARSGGQGGGANVLTF.